In this sample, the clone carrying this T cell receptor (beta chain) turned up a few times. The source of the sample is a study of T cell repertoires in cytomegalovirus infection. TCRdb analysed the reads with MiXCR anew, one entry per CDR3 protein. The sample carries around 280,000 distinct CDR3 sequences, roughly 15% recorded once. Germline V gene lookup returns CDR1 SGHAT and CDR2 FQDESV (reference sequence). This CDR3 is 15 amino acids long. J lost 0 bases, V lost 6 bases, and 7 bases had no gene match. The sample taken for sequencing was PBMCs. The TCR was taken from a human donor in good health (CMV status not recorded). Some clones in this sample may be carry-over from other donors' samples. The chain uses TRBV11-1 and TRBJ1-1; 7 bases are shared with TRBD1. The CDR3 sequence is CASREVTGMNTEAFF. CDR3 bases: TGTGCCAGCAGGGAAGTGACAGGGATGAACACTGAAGCTTTCTTT.